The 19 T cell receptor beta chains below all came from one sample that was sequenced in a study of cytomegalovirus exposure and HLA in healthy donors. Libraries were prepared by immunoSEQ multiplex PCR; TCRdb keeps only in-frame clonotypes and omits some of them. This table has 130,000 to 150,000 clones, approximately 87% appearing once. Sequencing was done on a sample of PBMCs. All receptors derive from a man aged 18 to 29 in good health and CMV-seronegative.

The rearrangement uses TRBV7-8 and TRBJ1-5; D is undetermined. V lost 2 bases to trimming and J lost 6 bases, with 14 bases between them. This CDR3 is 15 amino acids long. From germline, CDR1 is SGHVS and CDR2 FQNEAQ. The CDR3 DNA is TGTGCCAGCAGCTTAAAGGACTTCTCGGGTCAGCCCCAGCATTTT. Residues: CASSLKDFSGQPQHF.

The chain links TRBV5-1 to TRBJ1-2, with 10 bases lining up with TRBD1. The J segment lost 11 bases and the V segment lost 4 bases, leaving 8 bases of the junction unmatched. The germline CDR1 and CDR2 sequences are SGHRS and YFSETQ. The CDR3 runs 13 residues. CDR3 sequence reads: CASSITSGQGYTF. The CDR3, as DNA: TGCGCCAGCAGCATAACCTCGGGACAGGGGTACACCTTC.

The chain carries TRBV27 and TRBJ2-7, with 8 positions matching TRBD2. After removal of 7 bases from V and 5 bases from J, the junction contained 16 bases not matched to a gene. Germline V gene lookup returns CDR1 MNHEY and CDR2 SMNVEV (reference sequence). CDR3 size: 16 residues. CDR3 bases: TGTGCCAGCAAACGCCCCGGTGGACTAGCTCCCGACGAGCAGTACTTC. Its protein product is CASKRPGGLAPDEQYF.

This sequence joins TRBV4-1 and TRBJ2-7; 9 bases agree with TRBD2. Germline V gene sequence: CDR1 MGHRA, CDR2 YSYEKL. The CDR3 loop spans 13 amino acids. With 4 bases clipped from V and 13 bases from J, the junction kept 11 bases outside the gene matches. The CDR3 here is CASSPPGAGGRYF. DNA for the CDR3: TGCGCCAGCAGCCCGCCAGGGGCGGGGGGGCGCTACTTC.

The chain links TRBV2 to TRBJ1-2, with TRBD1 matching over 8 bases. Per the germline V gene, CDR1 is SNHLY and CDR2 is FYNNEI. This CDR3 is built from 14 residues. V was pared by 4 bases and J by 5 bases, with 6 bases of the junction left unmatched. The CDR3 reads CASSAQGGAYGYTF. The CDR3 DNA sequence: TGTGCCAGCAGTGCACAGGGGGGGGCATATGGCTACACCTTC.

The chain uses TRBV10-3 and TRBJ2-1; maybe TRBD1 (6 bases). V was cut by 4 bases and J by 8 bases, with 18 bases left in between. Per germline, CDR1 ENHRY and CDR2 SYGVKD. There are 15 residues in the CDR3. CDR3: CAISARGDGFHEQFF. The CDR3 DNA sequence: TGTGCCATCAGTGCCAGGGGTGACGGTTTCCATGAGCAGTTCTTC.

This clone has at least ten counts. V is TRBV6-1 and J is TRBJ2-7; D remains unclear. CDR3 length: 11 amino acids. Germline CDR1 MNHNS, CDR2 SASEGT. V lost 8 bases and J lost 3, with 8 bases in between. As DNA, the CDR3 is TGTGCCAGCCTTGAGAGCTACGAGCAGTACTTC. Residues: CASLESYEQYF.

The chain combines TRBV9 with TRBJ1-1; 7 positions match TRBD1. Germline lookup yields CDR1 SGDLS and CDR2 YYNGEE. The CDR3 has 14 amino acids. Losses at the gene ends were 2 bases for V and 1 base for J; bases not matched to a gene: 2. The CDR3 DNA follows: TGTGCCAGCAGCGTGGGACAGTCGAACACTGAAGCTTTCTTT. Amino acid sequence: CASSVGQSNTEAFF.

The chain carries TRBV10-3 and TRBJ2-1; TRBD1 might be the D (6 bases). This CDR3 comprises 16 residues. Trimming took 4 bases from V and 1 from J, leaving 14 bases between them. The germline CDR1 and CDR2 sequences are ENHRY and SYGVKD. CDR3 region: CAISGETGMSYNEQFF. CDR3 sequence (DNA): TGTGCCATCAGTGGAGAAACAGGGATGTCCTACAATGAGCAGTTCTTC.

CDR3 loop: CASSPTSGTYEQYF. The CDR3 region has the DNA TGTGCCAGCAGCCCGACTAGCGGAACCTACGAGCAGTACTTC. This chain connects TRBV11-2 to TRBJ2-7; 9 bases are shared with TRBD2. This CDR3 is 14 amino acids long. CDR1 is SGHAT, CDR2 FQNNGV, per germline. V gave up 5 bases and J gave up 2 bases; unmatched junction bases: 4. Together with reference TRBV11-2 and TRBJ2-7, the CDR3 gives the full variable domain: EAGVAQSPRYKIIEKRQSVAFWCNPISGHATLYWYQQILGQGPKLLIQFQNNGVVDDSQLPKDRFSAERLKGVDSTLKIQPAKLEDSAVYLCASSPTSGTYEQYFGPGTRLTVT.

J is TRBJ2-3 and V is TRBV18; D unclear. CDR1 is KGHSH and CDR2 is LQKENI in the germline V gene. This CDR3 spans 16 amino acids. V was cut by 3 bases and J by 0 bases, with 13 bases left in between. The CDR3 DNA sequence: TGTGCCAGCTCACCTTTACAGAGATCTAGCACAGATACGCAGTATTTT. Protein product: CASSPLQRSSTDTQYF.

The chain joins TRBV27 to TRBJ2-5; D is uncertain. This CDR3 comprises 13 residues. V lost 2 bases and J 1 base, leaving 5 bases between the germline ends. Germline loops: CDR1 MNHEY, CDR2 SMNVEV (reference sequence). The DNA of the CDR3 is TGTGCCAGCAGTTTAAACATCCAAGAGACCCAGTACTTC. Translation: CASSLNIQETQYF.

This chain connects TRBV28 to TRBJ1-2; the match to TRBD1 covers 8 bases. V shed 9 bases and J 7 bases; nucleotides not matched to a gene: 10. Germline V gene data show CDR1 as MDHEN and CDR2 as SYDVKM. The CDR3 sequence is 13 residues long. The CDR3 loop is CASTANQGAGYTF. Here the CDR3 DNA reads TGTGCCAGTACCGCGAATCAGGGGGCTGGCTACACCTTC.

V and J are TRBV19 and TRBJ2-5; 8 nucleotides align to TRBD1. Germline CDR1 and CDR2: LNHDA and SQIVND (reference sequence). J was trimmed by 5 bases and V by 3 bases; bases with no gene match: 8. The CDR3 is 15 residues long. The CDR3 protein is CASSIGTGVPETQYF. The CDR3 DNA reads TGTGCCAGTAGTATCGGGACAGGTGTTCCGGAGACCCAGTACTTC.

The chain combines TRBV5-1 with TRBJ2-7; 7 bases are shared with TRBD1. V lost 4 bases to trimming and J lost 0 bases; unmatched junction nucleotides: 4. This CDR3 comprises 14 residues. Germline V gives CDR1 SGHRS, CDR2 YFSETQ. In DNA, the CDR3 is TGCGCCAGCAGCGCGCAGGGGGACTCCTACGAGCAGTACTTC. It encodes CASSAQGDSYEQYF.

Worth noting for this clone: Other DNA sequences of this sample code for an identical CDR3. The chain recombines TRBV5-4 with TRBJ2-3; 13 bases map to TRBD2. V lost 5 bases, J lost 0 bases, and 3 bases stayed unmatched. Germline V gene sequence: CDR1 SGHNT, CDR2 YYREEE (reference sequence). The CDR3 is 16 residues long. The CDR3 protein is CASSRGLAGSTDTQYF. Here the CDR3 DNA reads TGTGCCAGCAGTCGGGGACTAGCGGGGAGCACAGATACGCAGTATTTT.

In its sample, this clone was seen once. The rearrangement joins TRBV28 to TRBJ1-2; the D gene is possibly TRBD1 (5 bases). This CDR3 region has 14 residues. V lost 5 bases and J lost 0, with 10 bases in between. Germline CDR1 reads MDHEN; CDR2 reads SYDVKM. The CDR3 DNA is TGTGCCAGCAGTCCAGGGTCAACTAACTATGGCTACACCTTC. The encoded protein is CASSPGSTNYGYTF.

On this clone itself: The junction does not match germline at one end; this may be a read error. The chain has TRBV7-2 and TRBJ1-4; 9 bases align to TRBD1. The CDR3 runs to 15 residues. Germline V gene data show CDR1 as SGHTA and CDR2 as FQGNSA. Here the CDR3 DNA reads TGTGCCAGCAGCTTTACCGGGACAGGGAATGGAAAACTGTTTTTT. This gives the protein CASSFTGTGNGKLFF. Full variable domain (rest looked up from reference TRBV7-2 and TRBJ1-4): GAGVSQSPSNKVTEKGKDVELRCDPISGHTALYWYRQSLGQGLEFLIYFQGNSAPDKSGLPSDRFSAERTGGSVSTLTIQRTQQEDSAVYLCASSFTGTGNGKLFFGSGTQLSVL.

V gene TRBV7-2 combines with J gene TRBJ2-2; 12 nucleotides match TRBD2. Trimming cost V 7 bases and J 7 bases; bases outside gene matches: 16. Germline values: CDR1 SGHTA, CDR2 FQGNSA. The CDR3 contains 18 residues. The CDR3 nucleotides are TGTGCCAGCACACCTACCCAGCTAGCGGGAGGGCAAGGCGGGGAGCTGTTTTTT. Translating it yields CASTPTQLAGGQGGELFF. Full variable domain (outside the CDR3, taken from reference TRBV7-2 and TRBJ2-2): GAGVSQSPSNKVTEKGKDVELRCDPISGHTALYWYRQSLGQGLEFLIYFQGNSAPDKSGLPSDRFSAERTGGSVSTLTIQRTQQEDSAVYLCASTPTQLAGGQGGELFFGEGSRLTVL.